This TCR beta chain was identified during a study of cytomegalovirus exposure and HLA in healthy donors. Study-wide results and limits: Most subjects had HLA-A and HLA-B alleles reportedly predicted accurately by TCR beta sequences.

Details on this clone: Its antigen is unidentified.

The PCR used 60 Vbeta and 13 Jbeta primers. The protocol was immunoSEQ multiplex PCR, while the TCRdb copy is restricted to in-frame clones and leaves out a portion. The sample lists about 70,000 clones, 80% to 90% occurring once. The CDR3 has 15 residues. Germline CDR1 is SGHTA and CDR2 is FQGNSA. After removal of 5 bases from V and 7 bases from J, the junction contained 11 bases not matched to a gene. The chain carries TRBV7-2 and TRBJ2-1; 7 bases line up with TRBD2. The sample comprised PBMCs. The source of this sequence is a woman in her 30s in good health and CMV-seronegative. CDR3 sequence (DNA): TGTGCCAGCAGCGGTCAGCTAGCGGTTGGGAATGAGCAGTTCTTC. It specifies CASSGQLAVGNEQFF.